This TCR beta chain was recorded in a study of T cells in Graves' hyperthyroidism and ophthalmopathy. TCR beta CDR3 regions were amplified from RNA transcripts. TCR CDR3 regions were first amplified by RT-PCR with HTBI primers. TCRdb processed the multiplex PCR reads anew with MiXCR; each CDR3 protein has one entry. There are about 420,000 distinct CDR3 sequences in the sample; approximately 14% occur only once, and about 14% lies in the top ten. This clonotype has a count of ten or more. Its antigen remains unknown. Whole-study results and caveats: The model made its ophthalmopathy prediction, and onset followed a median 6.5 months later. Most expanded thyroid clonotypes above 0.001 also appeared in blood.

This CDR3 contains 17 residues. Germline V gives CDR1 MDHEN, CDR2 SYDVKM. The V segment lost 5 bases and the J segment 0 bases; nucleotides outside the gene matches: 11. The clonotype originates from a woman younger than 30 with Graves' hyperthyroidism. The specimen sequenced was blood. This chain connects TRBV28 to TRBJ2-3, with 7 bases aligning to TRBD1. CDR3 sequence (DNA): TGTGCCAGCAGTCCGATTAGGACAGGCTCTAGCACAGATACGCAGTATTTT. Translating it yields CASSPIRTGSSTDTQYF.